The 17 T cell receptor beta chains below come from one sample, sequenced in a study of T cells in Graves' hyperthyroidism and ophthalmopathy. Regions amplified from RNA transcripts were the TCR beta CDR3 regions. HTBI primers were used for first-round RT-PCR of the TCR CDR3. TCRdb analysed the multiplex PCR reads with MiXCR anew, one entry per CDR3 protein. The table lists about 740,000 distinct CDR3 sequences, 13% to 15% of them singletons. Source material: blood. All receptors derive from a woman between 18 and 29 years old with Graves' hyperthyroidism.

This clonotype was recorded at least ten times. The rearrangement joins TRBV11-2 to TRBJ2-2, with 9 bases fitting TRBD2. The germline V gene has CDR1 SGHAT and CDR2 FQNNGV. Germline trimming cut 2 bases from V and 6 bases from J; bases unmatched to any gene: 19. CDR3 length: 20 amino acids. The CDR3 loop is CASSLRAQKGTSSNAGELFF. CDR3 bases: TGTGCCAGCAGCTTAAGGGCCCAAAAGGGGACTAGCAGTAACGCCGGGGAGCTGTTTTTT.

This clonotype has ten or more counts. CDR3 region: CASRVYSGSSYNEQFF. CDR3 sequence (DNA): TGTGCCAGCAGGGTCTATAGCGGGAGCTCCTACAATGAGCAGTTCTTC. The chain combines TRBV28 with TRBJ2-1; 9 nucleotides match TRBD2. Germline CDR1 is MDHEN and CDR2 is SYDVKM. The V segment lost 6 bases and the J segment 0 bases; nucleotides outside the gene matches: 6. This CDR3 has 16 residues.

This rearrangement joins TRBV20-1 to TRBJ2-1; 9 nucleotides match TRBD2. The ends lost 2 bases at V and 5 bases at J; junction bases unmatched: 10. This CDR3 region has 16 residues. Germline CDR1 and CDR2: DFQATT and SNEGSKA (reference sequence). The CDR3 protein is CSARKGGLAGNNEQFF. As DNA, the CDR3 is TGCAGTGCTAGAAAAGGGGGCCTAGCGGGAAACAATGAGCAGTTCTTC.

This clonotype came up many times. This chain uses TRBV5-6 with TRBJ1-3; weak D call: TRBD1 (6 bases). Trimming removed 4 bases from V and 1 base from J, with 12 bases in between. Germline CDR1 reads SGHDT; CDR2 reads YYEEEE. The CDR3 has 15 residues. The CDR3 reads CASSRTGFSGNTIYF. The DNA of the CDR3 is TGTGCCAGCAGCCGTACAGGGTTTTCTGGAAACACCATATATTTT.

This clonotype has just a few counts. Written as DNA, the CDR3 is TGTGCCAGTAATAACAGGGGAAGTGAAAAACTGTTTTTT. It specifies CASNNRGSEKLFF. The rearrangement uses TRBV19 and TRBJ1-4; TRBD1 agrees at 7 bases. This CDR3 region has 13 residues. Germline CDR1 and CDR2: LNHDA and SQIVND (reference sequence). The V gene end was trimmed by 7 bases and the J gene end by 7 bases; junction bases not matched to a gene: 6.

The chain is built from TRBV25-1 and TRBJ1-6; no reliable D call. The CDR3 loop spans 16 amino acids. Per the germline V gene, CDR1 is MGHDK and CDR2 is SYGVNS. V gave up 2 bases and J gave up 9 bases, with 17 bases separating them. The CDR3 spells CASSENGPPSGSPLHF. In DNA form, the CDR3 reads TGTGCCAGCAGTGAAAATGGGCCACCAAGCGGTTCACCCCTCCACTTT. Drawing the rest from reference TRBV25-1 and TRBJ1-6, the complete variable domain is EADIYQTPRYLVIGTGKKITLECSQTMGHDKMYWYQQDPGMELHLIHYSYGVNSTEKGDLSSESTVSRIRTEHFPLTLESARPSHTSQYLCASSENGPPSGSPLHFGNGTRLTVT.

This clonotype was recorded many times. This chain uses TRBV18 with TRBJ1-2, with TRBD1 identical over 7 bases. Germline assignment: CDR1 KGHSH and CDR2 LQKENI. The CDR3 has 14 amino acids. J gave up 7 bases and V 2 bases, and 7 bases lay outside the gene matches. The CDR3 is CASSPIDRDSGYTF. CDR3 nucleotide sequence: TGTGCCAGCTCACCAATTGACAGGGATAGTGGCTACACCTTC.

This clonotype was observed a few times. The V call is TRBV28, the J call TRBJ1-4; the D is unclear. With 3 bases removed from V and 4 bases from J, the gap between germline ends came to 9 bases. Germline V gives CDR1 MDHEN, CDR2 SYDVKM. This CDR3 comprises 14 residues. The CDR3 nucleotides read TGTGCCAGCAGTTTTTACGGTGTTAATGAAAAACTGTTTTTT. Its protein product is CASSFYGVNEKLFF.

This clonotype was seen at least ten times. J is TRBJ2-1 and V is TRBV5-6, with TRBD2 matching over 7 bases. Germline values: CDR1 SGHDT, CDR2 YYEEEE. The CDR3 has 15 amino acids. The J segment lost 3 bases and the V segment lost 3 bases, leaving 6 bases of the junction unmatched. The CDR3 region has the DNA TGTGCCAGCAGCTGGGGTTCGGGAGGCTACAATGAGCAGTTCTTC. This encodes CASSWGSGGYNEQFF.

This clonotype was picked up a small number of times. The V and J genes are TRBV6-2 or TRBV6-3 and TRBJ2-7; a weak D match, TRBD2 (5 bases). The CDR3 spans 15 residues. Trimming cost V 5 bases and J 4 bases, with 18 bases left between them. Germline V CDR1 and CDR2: MNHEY, SVGEGT. The CDR3 loop reads CASSPHGRVPYEQYF. The DNA of the CDR3 is TGTGCCAGCAGTCCCCACGGGCGGGTCCCGTACGAGCAGTACTTC.

V usage is TRBV20-1 and J usage is TRBJ2-7; tentative D call: TRBD1 (7 bases). The length of the CDR3 is 14 residues. V was shortened by 3 bases and J by 4 bases, with 16 bases between the two germline ends. CDR1 and CDR2 (germline): DFQATT, SNEGSKA (reference sequence). The CDR3 sequence: CSASEEGAGYEQYF. CDR3 nucleotides: TGCAGTGCTAGTGAGGAGGGGGCAGGGTACGAGCAGTACTTC.

This clonotype was observed a handful of times. This sequence joins TRBV4-1 and TRBJ2-7; 13 bases agree with TRBD2. CDR1 is MGHRA and CDR2 is YSYEKL in the germline V gene. The CDR3 totals 15 residues. V shed 6 bases, J shed 2 bases, and the junction held 4 bases outside the gene matches. The CDR3 DNA reads TGCGCCAGCAGACGACTAGCGGGAGGAACCTACGAGCAGTACTTC. It translates to CASRRLAGGTYEQYF.

This clonotype appeared a single time. The V and J genes are TRBV6-2 or TRBV6-3 and TRBJ2-3; 9 nucleotides align to TRBD1. CDR1 and CDR2 (germline): MNHEY, SVGEGT. After removal of 6 bases from V and 4 bases from J, the junction contained 5 bases not matched to a gene. The CDR3 extends over 14 amino acids. This chain's CDR3 is CASSPQGASDTQYF. CDR3 DNA: TGTGCCAGCAGCCCACAGGGGGCCTCAGATACGCAGTATTTT.

The chain is built from TRBV27 and TRBJ2-1; D unresolved. Germline CDR1 is MNHEY and CDR2 is SMNVEV (reference sequence). Trimming shortened V by 10 bases and J by 9 bases, and 22 bases separated the two germline ends. This CDR3 has 14 amino acids. Here the CDR3 reads CATSSPRAHREQFF. CDR3 bases: TGTGCCACAAGTTCCCCGCGAGCCCACCGTGAGCAGTTCTTC.

This clonotype was recorded at least ten times. The chain joins TRBV11-3 to TRBJ1-1; D gene uncertain. Germline V gene data show CDR1 as SGHNT and CDR2 as YENEEA. V was pared by 3 bases and J by 6 bases, with 8 bases between. The CDR3 is 12 residues long. The CDR3 bases are TGTGCCAGCAGCTTGGGCCCGCCTGAAGCTTTCTTT. Protein sequence: CASSLGPPEAFF.

This clonotype has a count of ten or more. This sequence joins TRBV6-2 or TRBV6-3 and TRBJ2-7; maybe TRBD2 (7 bases). Germline V gives CDR1 MNHEY, CDR2 SVGEGT. The CDR3 length is 17 residues. Trimming took off 3 bases at V and 5 bases at J, with 23 bases between the two ends. This chain's CDR3 is CASSYLVGGRLVNEQYF. CDR3 coding DNA: TGTGCCAGCAGTTATCTTGTCGGGGGGCGCTTGGTCAACGAGCAGTACTTC.

This clonotype was recorded a few times. The chain has TRBV24-1 and TRBJ2-1; a weak D match, TRBD2 (6 bases). The CDR3 has 13 residues. Germline V CDR1 and CDR2: KGHDR, SFDVKD. V dropped 2 bases and J dropped 8 bases, with 9 bases sitting between them. The CDR3 sequence is CATSDWREHEQFF. In DNA, the CDR3 is TGTGCCACCAGTGATTGGAGGGAGCATGAGCAGTTCTTC.